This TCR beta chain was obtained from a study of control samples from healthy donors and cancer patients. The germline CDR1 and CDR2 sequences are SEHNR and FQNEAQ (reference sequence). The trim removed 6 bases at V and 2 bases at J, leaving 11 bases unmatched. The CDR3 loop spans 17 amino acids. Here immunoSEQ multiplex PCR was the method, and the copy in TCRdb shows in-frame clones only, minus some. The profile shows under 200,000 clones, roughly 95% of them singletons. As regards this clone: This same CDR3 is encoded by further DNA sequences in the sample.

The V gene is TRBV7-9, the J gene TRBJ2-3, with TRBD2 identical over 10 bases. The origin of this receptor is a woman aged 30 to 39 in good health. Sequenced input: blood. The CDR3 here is CASSTGLAGVITDTQYF. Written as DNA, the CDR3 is TGTGCCAGCAGTACAGGGCTAGCGGGGGTCATCACAGATACGCAGTATTTT.